This T cell receptor (beta chain) was captured by sequencing in a study of blood T cell repertoires in COVID-19. Study information: Specimens from acute and convalescent COVID-19 originated in the United States, Italy and Spain. From T cells, B-cell-depleted T cells, or PBMCs came the material, which was cDNA or gDNA.

Original analysis: Nucleated cell number was recorded as an estimate derived from reference gene primer amplification. This table comes from immunoSEQ multiplex PCR, and its TCRdb copy is limited to in-frame clones, with some not included. D and trimming were read from the DNA, whereas the V and J calls and clone size are those reported in that table. The top ten hold roughly 11% of the sample, which has more than 80,000 clones, over 70% seen once. Concerning this clone: The DNA is omitted, as the CDR3 cannot be located on it reliably, and the CDR3 follows TCRdb's listing.

The receptor comes from a man older than 75 with acute or convalescent COVID-19. Sequencing was carried out using peripheral blood.

The CDR3 loop reads CASSEEIAISPSIF. The chain recombines TRBV2 with TRBJ1-5. Germline V CDR1 and CDR2: SNHLY, FYNNEI. The CDR3 region is 14 residues in length, termini included.